The present entry profiles one TCR beta chain with its context. The source of the sample is a study of blood T cell repertoires in COVID-19. Study context: Italy, Spain and the United States were the sources of the convalescent and acute COVID-19 samples. PBMCs, B-cell-depleted T cells, or T cells were the source of the cDNA or gDNA that made up the material.

In the authors' workflow: Amplification from reference gene primers served as the basis for estimated nucleated cell counts. This table comes from immunoSEQ multiplex PCR, and its TCRdb copy is limited to in-frame clones, with some not included. V, J and clone size are taken as reported in that table, and D and trimming were inferred from the DNA itself. The profile shows 150,000 to 200,000 clones, roughly 80% of them singletons. Trimming took 5 bases from V and 10 from J, leaving 9 bases between them. CDR1 SEHNR and CDR2 FQNEAQ come from the germline V gene (reference sequence). The CDR3 extends over 11 amino acids.

The J gene is TRBJ1-3, the V gene TRBV7-9; no clear D gene. This sequence originates from a woman between 25 and 40 years old with acute or convalescent COVID-19. The sample comprised peripheral blood. CDR3 in DNA: TGTGCCAGCAGCATGCAGCGGACCATATATTTT. Its protein product is CASSMQRTIYF.